The 30 T cell receptor beta chains presented below share a single source sample, sequenced in a study of cytomegalovirus exposure and HLA in healthy donors. Vbeta (60) and Jbeta (13) primers were used in the PCR. Libraries were prepared by immunoSEQ multiplex PCR; TCRdb keeps only in-frame clonotypes and omits some of them. Among 120,000 to 150,000 clones listed, approximately 80% were seen once. Sequencing was done on a sample of PBMCs. These receptors were obtained from a woman aged 40 to 50 in good health and CMV-seropositive.

This clone was counted once. The CDR3 DNA reads as TGTGCCAGCACTCCCCCTCGCGGCAGGGAAAAGCAGTACTTC. Its translation: CASTPPRGREKQYF. The chain couples TRBV2 to TRBJ2-5; a possible D gene is TRBD1 (5 bases). The ends were cut back, 7 bases at V and 11 bases at J, with 23 bases in the middle. Germline assignment: CDR1 SNHLY and CDR2 FYNNEI. CDR3 length: 14 residues.

The rearrangement links TRBV15 to TRBJ2-7; a possible D gene is TRBD2 (5 bases). Germline loops: CDR1 LNHNV, CDR2 YYDKDF (reference sequence). This CDR3 has 14 amino acids. With 5 bases removed from V and 1 base from J, the gap between germline ends came to 12 bases. CDR3 loop: CATSLGVASYEQYF. In nucleotides, the CDR3 is TGTGCCACCAGCTTGGGAGTAGCTTCCTACGAGCAGTACTTC.

This clone occurred a few times. DNA for the CDR3: TGTGCCAGCAGCGTACGTCGGGAGCCGGGGGAGACCCAGTACTTC. This encodes CASSVRREPGETQYF. The chain combines TRBV9 with TRBJ2-5, with D perhaps TRBD2 (6 bases). The V gene's germline CDR1 is SGDLS and CDR2 YYNGEE. The CDR3 spans 15 residues. Trimming cost V 1 base and J 5 bases, with 15 bases left between them.

The gene calls are TRBV5-1 and TRBJ2-1; tentatively, D is TRBD2 (7 bases). The germline V and J ends were trimmed by 4 bases and 0 bases, with 17 bases remaining between them. The CDR3 covers 17 residues. The V gene's germline CDR1 is SGHRS and CDR2 YFSETQ. As DNA, the CDR3 is TGCGCCAGCAGCCCGGGGGGCGGGATTAGCTCCTACAATGAGCAGTTCTTC. Protein sequence: CASSPGGGISSYNEQFF.

This clone was detected only once. The limits of the CDR3 on the DNA are not certain, so only TCRdb's listed CDR3 is given. The gene calls are TRBV27 and TRBJ2-1; the table's D call of TRBD2 was not tested on the DNA. Germline values: CDR1 MNHEY, CDR2 SMNVEV (reference sequence). The CDR3 totals 14 residues, both ends included. This CDR3 is CASSSSGRWNEQFF.

The chain combines TRBV5-1 with TRBJ2-7; the match to TRBD1 covers 8 bases. The germline V gene has CDR1 SGHRS and CDR2 YFSETQ. V shed 0 bases, J shed 0 bases, and the junction held 5 bases outside the gene matches. This CDR3 contains 16 residues. DNA of the CDR3: TGCGCCAGCAGCTTGGTGAGGGACAGGAGCTCCTACGAGCAGTACTTC. Its protein is CASSLVRDRSSYEQYF.

This sequence joins TRBV12-5 and TRBJ2-1, with 8 bases lining up with TRBD2. Germline loops: CDR1 LGHNT, CDR2 FRNRAP. The length of the CDR3 is 16 residues. V lost 0 bases, J lost 10 bases, and 11 bases stayed unmatched. The CDR3 DNA reads TGTGCTAGTGGTTTGGTATTGGCGGGAGGCCCCACCGAGCAGTTCTTC. It codes for CASGLVLAGGPTEQFF.

The rearrangement links TRBV28 to TRBJ2-7, with 14 positions matching TRBD2. Looked up from germline, CDR1 is MDHEN and CDR2 is SYDVKM. Trimming removed 4 bases from V and 4 bases from J; junction bases left unmatched: 3. The CDR3 is made up of 15 amino acids. Written as DNA, the CDR3 is TGTGCCAGCAGTTCATGGACTAGCGGGAGGTACGAGCAGTACTTC. Translating gives CASSSWTSGRYEQYF.

This chain links TRBV5-4 with TRBJ2-1; 9 bases map to TRBD2. The CDR3 totals 16 residues. The V segment lost 4 bases and the J segment 2 bases; nucleotides outside the gene matches: 7. CDR1 and CDR2 (germline): SGHNT, YYREEE (reference sequence). The CDR3 DNA reads as TGTGCCAGCAGCCGGGCTAGCGGGGACGCCTACAATGAGCAGTTCTTC. Its protein product is CASSRASGDAYNEQFF.

The chain combines TRBV7-9 with TRBJ1-4; 8 bases align to TRBD1. The germline gives CDR1 SEHNR, CDR2 FQNEAQ (reference sequence). With 6 bases clipped from V and 5 bases from J, the junction kept 8 bases outside the gene matches. The CDR3 covers 15 residues. CDR3 in amino acids: CASSQGQGRNEKLFF. In nucleotides, the CDR3 is TGTGCCAGCAGTCAAGGACAGGGACGGAATGAAAAACTGTTTTTT.

This chain links TRBV7-2 with TRBJ1-5, with D possibly TRBD1 on 6 matching bases. V lost 2 bases to trimming and J lost 2 bases, with 13 bases between them. CDR1 and CDR2 (germline): SGHTA, FQGNSA. The length of the CDR3 is 16 residues. CDR3: CASSLTGGLGNQPQHF. CDR3 nucleotide sequence: TGTGCCAGCAGCTTAACGGGGGGCTTGGGCAATCAGCCCCAGCATTTT.

This clone was observed a handful of times. The V call is TRBV27, the J call TRBJ2-5; 7 bases fit TRBD1. Germline V gene lookup returns CDR1 MNHEY and CDR2 SMNVEV (reference sequence). The V segment lost 7 bases and the J segment 0 bases; nucleotides outside the gene matches: 11. This CDR3 region has 16 residues. The CDR3 nucleotides are TGTGCCAGCACCCGCATAGGGGGCAGGGACCAAGAGACCCAGTACTTC. This sequence encodes CASTRIGGRDQETQYF.

The chain is built from TRBV10-2 and TRBJ1-1, with TRBD1 matching over 7 bases. The CDR3 is 13 residues long. J lost 2 bases, V lost 8 bases, and 5 bases had no gene match. Germline V CDR1 and CDR2: WSHSY, SAAADI. The CDR3 here is CASSDRSNTEAFF. The CDR3 DNA follows: TGCGCCAGCTCGGACAGGTCCAACACTGAAGCTTTCTTT.

As concerns this clone: Distinct nucleotide sequences in the sample also encode this CDR3. The chain combines TRBV7-9 with TRBJ1-5; 8 nucleotides match TRBD1. Trimming at V came to 6 bases and at J to 4 bases, leaving 5 bases not matched to a gene. Per the germline V gene, CDR1 is SEHNR and CDR2 is FQNEAQ (reference sequence). The CDR3 has 14 residues. The CDR3 coding sequence is TGTGCCAGCAGTCCTACAGGGGGGAATCAGCCCCAGCATTTT. It codes for CASSPTGGNQPQHF.

The CDR3 reads CASSTRTSGRAQETQYF. The CDR3 coding sequence is TGTGCCAGCAGCACCCGGACTAGCGGGAGGGCCCAAGAGACCCAGTACTTC. This chain joins TRBV4-2 and TRBJ2-5; 15 bases map to TRBD2. Trimming took 5 bases from V and 1 from J; bases not matched to a gene: 5. Looked up from germline, CDR1 is LGHNA and CDR2 is YNFKEQ. The CDR3 contains 17 residues.

This clone was detected once. This sequence joins TRBV9 and TRBJ2-5; possible D gene TRBD2, 6 bases. This CDR3 has 15 residues. V shed 3 bases and J shed 0 bases, with 12 bases lying between them. In germline, CDR1 is SGDLS, CDR2 YYNGEE. CDR3 DNA: TGTGCCAGCAGCGCGGGACGGGGGTACCAAGAGACCCAGTACTTC. This encodes CASSAGRGYQETQYF. The full variable domain, in which reference TRBV9 and TRBJ2-5 provide the parts outside the CDR3, is DSGVTQTPKHLITATGQRVTLRCSPRSGDLSVYWYQQSLDQGLQFLIQYYNGEERAKGNILERFSAQQFPDLHSELNLSSLELGDSALYFCASSAGRGYQETQYFGPGTRLLVL.

The rearrangement links TRBV30 to TRBJ2-7; 7 nucleotides align to TRBD1. CDR1 and CDR2 (germline): GTSNPN, SVGIG (reference sequence). The CDR3 loop spans 12 amino acids. V lost 4 bases and J lost 6; bases outside the gene matches: 6. Written as DNA, the CDR3 is TGTGCCTGGACTAAAGACAGGGCCGAGCAGTACTTC. It codes for CAWTKDRAEQYF.

In the case of this clone: This sample includes further DNA sequences coding for the same CDR3. This chain uses TRBV23-1 with TRBJ2-7; 12 bases are a match to TRBD2. TRBV23-1 is an open reading frame, and its role is uncertain. The CDR3 spans 20 residues. V shed 2 bases, J shed 0 bases, and the junction held 14 bases outside the gene matches. CDR3 loop: CASSQIMGLAGGPSSYEQYF. As DNA, the CDR3 is TGCGCCAGCAGTCAAATAATGGGTCTAGCGGGAGGGCCGTCCTCCTACGAGCAGTACTTC.

The chain is built from TRBV2 and TRBJ2-1; unclear D gene. The germline CDR1 and CDR2 sequences are SNHLY and FYNNEI. This CDR3 region has 11 residues. V was cut by 2 bases and J by 10 bases, with 6 bases left in between. CDR3 sequence reads: CASSELVEQFF. The CDR3 DNA reads as TGTGCCAGCAGTGAACTAGTGGAGCAGTTCTTC.

This clone was picked up one time. The J gene is TRBJ2-1, the V gene TRBV5-1; TRBD1 matches 8 bases. The CDR3 spans 14 residues. In germline, CDR1 is SGHRS, CDR2 YFSETQ. V trimming: 2 bases; J trimming: 5 bases; junction bases outside the gene matches: 3. This chain's CDR3 is CASSFGQGNNEQFF. In DNA form, the CDR3 reads TGCGCCAGCAGCTTTGGACAGGGCAACAATGAGCAGTTCTTC.

The J gene is TRBJ2-1, the V gene TRBV4-1; TRBD2 aligns across 11 bases. CDR3 length: 17 residues. Trimming took 0 bases from V and 3 from J; bases not matched to a gene: 4. Germline CDR1 is MGHRA and CDR2 is YSYEKL. CDR3 protein: CASSQDRGLADYNEQFF. The CDR3 bases are TGCGCCAGCAGCCAAGATCGGGGACTAGCGGACTACAATGAGCAGTTCTTC.

This chain uses TRBV19 with TRBJ2-2, with a weak D call TRBD1 (6 bases). CDR1 and CDR2 (germline): LNHDA, SQIVND (reference sequence). The CDR3 is 14 residues long. The germline V and J ends were trimmed by 2 bases and 5 bases, with 9 bases remaining between them. The CDR3 loop reads CASSIRGGTGELFF. The CDR3 DNA sequence: TGTGCCAGTAGTATAAGAGGGGGAACCGGGGAGCTGTTTTTT.

V usage is TRBV9 and J usage is TRBJ2-2, with a tentative D call TRBD1 (5 bases). The CDR3 contains 16 residues. Germline CDR1 is SGDLS and CDR2 is YYNGEE. Trimming took 3 bases from V and 6 from J, leaving 18 bases between them. The CDR3 DNA follows: TGTGCCAGCAGCGGACTTGGGGCCTCAGCTCCCGGGGAGCTGTTTTTT. The encoded protein is CASSGLGASAPGELFF. The full variable domain, with the rest looked up from reference TRBV9 and TRBJ2-2, is DSGVTQTPKHLITATGQRVTLRCSPRSGDLSVYWYQQSLDQGLQFLIQYYNGEERAKGNILERFSAQQFPDLHSELNLSSLELGDSALYFCASSGLGASAPGELFFGEGSRLTVL.

The CDR3 spells CAISLTSSSTDTQYF. CDR3 nucleotide sequence: TGTGCCATCAGCCTCACTAGCTCCAGCACAGATACGCAGTATTTT. The chain uses TRBV10-3 and TRBJ2-3; tentative D call: TRBD2 (6 bases). The CDR3 runs to 15 residues. CDR1 and CDR2 (germline): ENHRY, SYGVKD. Between the trimmed V and J ends, which lost 6 bases and 0 bases, there was a span of 13 bases.

The chain uses TRBV2 and TRBJ2-5; TRBD2 agrees at 7 bases. The J call may be incorrect, as the DNA end agrees better with TRBJ2-7. The CDR3 covers 14 residues. Germline loops: CDR1 SNHLY, CDR2 FYNNEI. Here the CDR3 reads CASRLLAEYHEQYF. CDR3 DNA sequence: TGTGCCAGCAGGCTTCTAGCGGAATACCACGAGCAGTACTTC.

The rearrangement links TRBV5-1 to TRBJ2-1, with 12 bases matching TRBD2. The CDR3 consists of 15 residues. Per germline, CDR1 SGHRS and CDR2 YFSETQ. V was pared by 3 bases and J by 13 bases, with 11 bases of the junction left unmatched. Here the CDR3 reads CASSSGTSGSTRQFF. CDR3 bases: TGCGCCAGCAGCTCCGGGACTAGCGGGTCAACTCGTCAGTTCTTC.

This chain links TRBV7-9 with TRBJ1-5; D gene unclear. The germline gives CDR1 SEHNR, CDR2 FQNEAQ (reference sequence). V shed 3 bases and J shed 7 bases, with 7 bases lying between them. The CDR3 consists of 12 residues. The CDR3 reads CASSLGEQPQHF. The DNA for the CDR3 is TGTGCCAGCAGCTTGGGAGAACAGCCCCAGCATTTT.

The chain has TRBV27 and TRBJ2-1; D is undetermined. This CDR3 spans 14 amino acids. The germline gives CDR1 MNHEY, CDR2 SMNVEV (reference sequence). V lost 2 bases to trimming and J lost 15 bases, with 20 bases between them. CDR3 nucleotide sequence: TGTGCCAGCAGTTTAAATTCGGGTTCTGGCCATGGGTTCTTC. The encoded protein is CASSLNSGSGHGFF.

This sequence joins TRBV7-3 and TRBJ2-1; D unclear. Trimming took 8 bases from V and 7 from J, leaving 15 bases between them. The CDR3 totals 13 residues. Germline V gene data show CDR1 as SGHTA and CDR2 as FQGTGA. The CDR3 reads CASPWAGRNEQFF. CDR3 in DNA: TGTGCCAGCCCCTGGGCTGGTAGGAATGAGCAGTTCTTC.

The chain links TRBV29-1 to TRBJ2-3; D gene unclear. Per the germline V gene, CDR1 is SQVTM and CDR2 is ANQGSEA. The V and J ends lost 4 bases and 6 bases respectively, with 8 bases between them. The CDR3 runs 11 residues. The CDR3 region has the DNA TGCAGCGTTGCCGAAGCTGATACGCAGTATTTT. Protein: CSVAEADTQYF.